This TCR beta chain was sequenced during a study of T cells in Graves' hyperthyroidism and ophthalmopathy. General study results and limits: Ophthalmopathy was predicted by the model a median of about 6.5 months ahead of onset. The majority of expanded thyroid clonotypes above 0.001 also appeared in blood.

Regarding this clonotype: What it binds is not known.

The investigators amplified TCR beta CDR3 regions from RNA transcripts. When the TCR CDR3 underwent first-round RT-PCR, the HTBI primer set was used. TCRdb re-called the multiplex PCR reads through MiXCR, storing one row per CDR3 protein. The sample shows roughly 720,000 distinct CDR3 sequences, roughly 17% of them seen only once. The CDR3 runs to 14 residues. Germline lookup yields CDR1 KGHSH and CDR2 LQKENI. Unmatched junction bases numbered 3, after V lost 5 bases and J lost 2 bases. The sequence derives from a middle-aged man with Graves' hyperthyroidism. Sequencing was performed on blood. This chain joins TRBV18 and TRBJ2-1; 7 positions match TRBD1. Written as DNA, the CDR3 is TGTGCCAGCTCAGTGACAGGGACCTACAATGAGCAGTTCTTC. As protein: CASSVTGTYNEQFF.